This T cell receptor (beta chain) originates from a study of blood T cell repertoires in COVID-19. Study-wide background: The United States, Italy and Spain provided the acute and convalescent COVID-19 samples. T cells, B-cell-depleted T cells, or PBMCs provided the cDNA or gDNA that served as material.

In the source study's methods: From reference gene primer amplification, estimates of nucleated cell counts were derived. TCRdb's table, derived via immunoSEQ multiplex PCR, lists solely in-frame clones and lacks some. The V and J calls and clone size are taken from that table; D and trimming were inferred from the DNA. Here the sample spans about 230,000 clones, around 92% being singletons. There are 16 residues in the CDR3. Germline assignment: CDR1 LNHDA and CDR2 SQIVND (reference sequence). Trimming removed 3 bases from V and 4 bases from J, with 16 bases in between. The chain links TRBV19 to TRBJ1-5; no clear D gene. The specimen was PBMCs or T cells enriched from blood (not recorded which). This TCR was sampled from a woman in her twenties or thirties with acute COVID-19. The CDR3 reads CASSIGWQASNQPQHF. DNA of the CDR3: TGTGCCAGTAGTATTGGTTGGCAGGCGTCAAATCAGCCCCAGCATTTT. The whole variable domain, filled in from reference TRBV19 and TRBJ1-5, reads DGGITQSPKYLFRKEGQNVTLSCEQNLNHDAMYWYRQDPGQGLRLIYYSQIVNDFQKGDIAEGYSVSREKKESFPLTVTSAQKNPTAFYLCASSIGWQASNQPQHFGDGTRLSIL.